This passage covers 30 T cell receptor beta chains from one sample sequenced in a study of Ad26.COV2.S vaccination and SARS-CoV-2 variants. Treatment of the sample: 19 received Ad26.COV2.S at low or high dose, single or two shots; about 5 received placebo; per-sample allocation not given. At day 63 after the first vaccine or placebo injection, samples were drawn. Profiling relied on immunoSEQ multiplex PCR, and the TCRdb table lists in-frame clones only, not all of them. This sample has roughly 300,000 clones; 75% to 90% occur once, and the top ten carry about 10%. The sample was peripheral blood, taken in a trial of Ad26.COV2.S vaccine versus placebo. The receptors were gathered from a person between 18 and 59 years old who received the Ad26.COV2.S COVID-19 vaccine or a placebo.

J is TRBJ2-7 and V is TRBV4-2; D is unresolved. The CDR3 is made up of 15 amino acids. V was cut by 0 bases and J by 1 base, with 10 bases left in between. CDR1 is LGHNA and CDR2 is YNFKEQ in the germline V gene. CDR3 amino acids: CASSQDWVGSYEQYF. The CDR3 coding sequence is TGTGCCAGCAGCCAAGATTGGGTTGGGTCCTACGAGCAGTACTTC.

The chain links TRBV19 to TRBJ1-4; 8 bases align to TRBD1. The V segment lost 6 bases and the J segment 3 bases; nucleotides outside the gene matches: 9. Per the germline V gene, CDR1 is LNHDA and CDR2 is SQIVND (reference sequence). This CDR3 region has 16 residues. The CDR3 region is CASRQQGDSANEKLFF. The CDR3, as DNA: TGTGCCAGTAGACAACAGGGGGATTCGGCTAATGAAAAACTGTTTTTT.

This rearrangement joins TRBV21-1 to TRBJ1-5. TRBV21-1 is noted as a pseudogene. CDR3 length: 14 amino acids. The CDR3: CASEKRGSNQPQHF. In DNA form, the CDR3 reads TGTGCCAGCGAAAAACGGGGTAGCAATCAGCCCCAGCATTTT.

The chain links TRBV5-1 to TRBJ1-2, with 9 bases lining up with TRBD1. J gave up 2 bases and V 4 bases, and 12 bases lay outside the gene matches. The CDR3 consists of 17 residues. In germline, CDR1 is SGHRS, CDR2 YFSETQ. CDR3 coding DNA: TGCGCCAGCAGCGGACCCCCCGGACAGGGGACCAACTATGGCTACACCTTC. Residues: CASSGPPGQGTNYGYTF.

This rearrangement joins TRBV27 to TRBJ2-7, with 10 bases identical to TRBD1. Germline V gene data show CDR1 as MNHEY and CDR2 as SMNVEV (reference sequence). This CDR3 spans 15 amino acids. The V and J ends lost 11 bases and 1 base, in that order; junction bases with no gene match: 11. CDR3 loop: CASRTGGSNSYEQYF. CDR3 sequence (DNA): TGTGCCTCAAGGACAGGGGGTTCTAATTCCTACGAGCAGTACTTC.

V and J are TRBV20-1 and TRBJ1-1; D gene ambiguous. Trimming took 6 bases from V and 10 from J, leaving 15 bases between them. The V gene's germline CDR1 is DFQATT and CDR2 SNEGSKA (reference sequence). The CDR3 is 11 residues long. CDR3 protein: CSASPHGRAFF. The CDR3 DNA reads as TGCAGTGCGTCACCTCATGGGAGAGCTTTCTTT.

CDR3 sequence reads: CASSTVGAPTDTQYF. In nucleotides, the CDR3 is TGTGCCAGCAGCACAGTCGGGGCCCCCACAGATACGCAGTATTTT. The chain carries TRBV11-2 and TRBJ2-3, with D possibly being TRBD1 or TRBD2 (5 bases each). This CDR3 is built from 15 residues. Germline loops: CDR1 SGHAT, CDR2 FQNNGV. V dropped 5 bases and J dropped 2 bases, with 14 bases sitting between them.

V usage is TRBV9 and J usage is TRBJ1-3; possible D gene TRBD1, 5 bases. The CDR3 has 16 amino acids. CDR1 and CDR2 (germline): SGDLS, YYNGEE. Deletions cut 1 base from V and 0 bases from J, with 11 bases between. The CDR3 DNA reads TGTGCCAGCAGCGTATCCGACAGTCACTCTGGAAACACCATATATTTT. Amino acids: CASSVSDSHSGNTIYF.

This clone has only one observation. The chain employs TRBV2 and TRBJ1-6; D gene ambiguous. The germline V and J ends were trimmed by 3 bases and 3 bases, with 9 bases remaining between them. The CDR3 totals 15 residues. Germline-derived CDR1 and CDR2 are SNHLY and FYNNEI. Here the CDR3 DNA reads TGTGCCAGCAGTGACGCCGGGAACTATAATTCACCCCTCCACTTT. Translated, it gives CASSDAGNYNSPLHF.

Here the CDR3 DNA reads TGTGCCAGCAGCTTAAGACGAGATACGCAGTATTTT. This sequence encodes CASSLRRDTQYF. The genes are TRBV7-9 and TRBJ2-3; no firm D call. Deletions cut 2 bases from V and 5 bases from J, with 5 bases between. Germline V gene sequence: CDR1 SEHNR, CDR2 FQNEAQ (reference sequence). This CDR3 comprises 12 residues.

The V gene is TRBV4-1, the J gene TRBJ2-2; D remains unclear. The CDR3 spans 13 residues. V shed 6 bases and J shed 4 bases, with 9 bases lying between them. Germline V lookup: CDR1 MGHRA, CDR2 YSYEKL. CDR3 nucleotides: TGCGCCAGCAGGGGGTGGAGCACCGGGGAGCTGTTTTTT. This gives the protein CASRGWSTGELFF.

The chain is built from TRBV28 and TRBJ1-2; no reliable D call. The germline V and J ends were trimmed by 3 bases and 6 bases, with 14 bases remaining between them. This CDR3 has 14 amino acids. Looked up from germline, CDR1 is MDHEN and CDR2 is SYDVKM. The CDR3 DNA sequence: TGTGCCAGCAGTTTGCGGGGTCTTAGGAATGGCTACACCTTC. It codes for CASSLRGLRNGYTF.

This clone was detected only a few times. The rearrangement links TRBV5-1 to TRBJ2-6; D is perhaps TRBD1 (6 bases). V lost 4 bases and J lost 0, with 11 bases in between. The CDR3 sequence is 16 residues long. From germline, CDR1 is SGHRS and CDR2 YFSETQ. The CDR3: CASSPGQYSGANVLTF. As DNA, the CDR3 is TGCGCCAGCAGCCCCGGACAGTACTCTGGGGCCAACGTCCTGACTTTC. The whole variable domain, filled in from reference TRBV5-1 and TRBJ2-6, reads KAGVTQTPRYLIKTRGQQVTLSCSPISGHRSVSWYQQTPGQGLQFLFEYFSETQRNKGNFPGRFSGRQFSNSRSEMNVSTLELGDSALYLCASSPGQYSGANVLTFGAGSRLTVL.

The chain employs TRBV10-2 and TRBJ1-2, with D maybe TRBD1 (6 bases). The CDR3 length is 13 residues. V lost 0 bases and J lost 4, with 6 bases in between. CDR1 WSHSY and CDR2 SAAADI come from the germline V gene. CDR3 nucleotides: TGCGCCAGCAGTGAGTCAGGGGGCTATGGCTACACCTTC. This codes for CASSESGGYGYTF.

J is TRBJ1-6 and V is TRBV6-2 or TRBV6-3; 8 positions agree with TRBD1. Germline-derived CDR1 and CDR2 are MNHEY and SVGEGT. J was trimmed by 8 bases and V by 8 bases; bases with no gene match: 11. The CDR3 runs to 15 residues. The CDR3 sequence: CASGLTGARDSPLHF. CDR3 coding DNA: TGTGCCAGCGGCCTGACAGGGGCCAGAGATTCACCCCTCCACTTT.

This sequence joins TRBV19 and TRBJ1-2; D is undetermined. CDR3 length equals 15 residues. V was cut by 1 base and J by 0 bases, with 9 bases left in between. Germline CDR1 is LNHDA and CDR2 is SQIVND (reference sequence). The CDR3 spells CASSIGYLANYGYTF. CDR3 bases: TGTGCCAGTAGTATAGGGTACCTTGCTAACTATGGCTACACCTTC.

The chain recombines TRBV5-1 with TRBJ2-7; D is possibly TRBD1 (6 bases). This CDR3 is 13 amino acids long. Per germline, CDR1 SGHRS and CDR2 YFSETQ. V was shortened by 2 bases and J by 1 base, with 7 bases between the two germline ends. CDR3 protein: CASSLQGSYEQYF. The CDR3 nucleotides read TGCGCCAGCAGCTTACAGGGTTCCTACGAGCAGTACTTC.

V usage is TRBV13 and J usage is TRBJ2-5; 9 bases are a match to TRBD2. The germline V gene has CDR1 PRHDT and CDR2 FYEKMQ (reference sequence). The length of the CDR3 is 17 residues. J was trimmed by 2 bases and V by 4 bases; bases with no gene match: 11. CDR3 sequence (DNA): TGTGCCAGCAGCTCCACCTTCTCTAGCGGGAAACAAGAGACCCAGTACTTC. Residues: CASSSTFSSGKQETQYF.

This clone was observed a handful of times. The rearrangement joins TRBV10-3 to TRBJ2-2; 14 bases line up with TRBD2. This CDR3 has 19 amino acids. The V gene end was trimmed by 5 bases and the J gene end by 1 base; junction bases not matched to a gene: 9. Germline V gene lookup returns CDR1 ENHRY and CDR2 SYGVKD. CDR3 amino acids: CAISSRGLAGAGNTGELFF. CDR3 in DNA: TGTGCCATCAGTTCTAGGGGACTAGCGGGAGCAGGGAACACCGGGGAGCTGTTTTTT.

The chain couples TRBV6-2 or TRBV6-3 to TRBJ2-1; 7 bases match TRBD2. After removal of 6 bases from V and 2 bases from J, the junction contained 13 bases not matched to a gene. The CDR3 extends over 17 amino acids. CDR1 and CDR2 (germline): MNHEY, SVGEGT. The CDR3, as DNA: TGTGCCAGCAGCCCGAATCCTAGCGGTCTCGCCTACAATGAGCAGTTCTTC. Translating gives CASSPNPSGLAYNEQFF.

The chain is built from TRBV24-1 and TRBJ2-1; no firm D call. The CDR3 runs to 15 residues. Looked up from germline, CDR1 is KGHDR and CDR2 is SFDVKD. Trimming took 9 bases from V and 0 from J, leaving 14 bases between them. The CDR3 sequence is CATQKSASSYNEQFF. The DNA for the CDR3 is TGTGCCACCCAGAAGTCGGCAAGCTCCTACAATGAGCAGTTCTTC.

The chain employs TRBV19 and TRBJ1-1; D is unresolved. Germline V gene data show CDR1 as LNHDA and CDR2 as SQIVND (reference sequence). The CDR3 has 12 amino acids. The V gene lost 1 base and the J gene lost 10 bases, with 10 bases spanning the gap. CDR3 sequence reads: CASSIGVQAAFF. The CDR3 region has the DNA TGTGCCAGTAGTATAGGTGTCCAGGCAGCTTTCTTT.

V usage is TRBV12-1 and J usage is TRBJ1-2. TRBV12-1 is a listed pseudogene. There are 14 residues in the CDR3. CDR3: CASSSRRMGYGYTF. In DNA, the CDR3 is TGTGCCAGCAGCTCTCGGAGGATGGGCTATGGCTACACCTTC.

This rearrangement joins TRBV3-1 (or the pseudogene TRBV3-2) to TRBJ1-1; 8 bases match TRBD1. Germline-derived CDR1 and CDR2 are LGHDT and YNNKEL (reference sequence). Germline trimming cut 6 bases from V and 4 bases from J; bases unmatched to any gene: 13. The CDR3 covers 16 residues. CDR3 region: CASSRGDRSRGTEAFF. The CDR3 DNA reads as TGTGCCAGCAGTCGGGGGGACAGGAGTAGGGGCACTGAAGCTTTCTTT.

The chain is built from TRBV20-1 and TRBJ2-7; 9 nucleotides match TRBD2. V was clipped by 3 bases and J by 1 base; unmatched bases: 7. This CDR3 region has 15 residues. The V gene's germline CDR1 is DFQATT and CDR2 SNEGSKA (reference sequence). The CDR3 DNA reads as TGCAGTGCTAGTCCTTCTAGCGGGACTTCCTACGAGCAGTACTTC. It codes for CSASPSSGTSYEQYF.

The rearrangement joins TRBV24-1 to TRBJ2-7; D ambiguous. The germline V gene has CDR1 KGHDR and CDR2 SFDVKD. The V end was cut by 1 base, the J end by 0 bases, with 12 bases between. The CDR3 is 16 residues long. The CDR3 loop is CATSDLPTRSSYEQYF. As DNA, the CDR3 is TGTGCCACCAGTGATTTACCGACACGGAGCTCCTACGAGCAGTACTTC.

This clone came up a few times. The J gene is TRBJ1-2, the V gene TRBV7-9; D not certain. CDR1 and CDR2 from the germline V gene are SEHNR and FQNEAQ (reference sequence). This CDR3 contains 13 residues. V was cut by 3 bases and J by 2 bases, with 7 bases left in between. The CDR3 region has the DNA TGTGCCAGCAGCTTGGATGGAAACTATGGCTACACCTTC. It yields the protein CASSLDGNYGYTF.

This clone came up a few times. V usage is TRBV28 and J usage is TRBJ1-5; D perhaps matches TRBD1 (5 bases). Germline assignment: CDR1 MDHEN and CDR2 SYDVKM. Trimming left V 3 bases short and J 3 bases short, with 15 bases between. The CDR3 has 16 residues. CDR3 protein: CASSFVTAGNNQPQHF. The CDR3, as DNA: TGTGCCAGCAGTTTCGTGACAGCAGGGAACAATCAGCCCCAGCATTTT.

The V and J genes are TRBV28 and TRBJ2-3; 11 nucleotides match TRBD1. CDR1 is MDHEN, CDR2 SYDVKM, per germline. The CDR3 sequence is 15 residues long. V was clipped by 8 bases and J by 6 bases; unmatched bases: 10. The CDR3 coding sequence is TGTGCCAGCTTAAGGACAGGGGGCGCATCGGATACGCAGTATTTT. Translating gives CASLRTGGASDTQYF.

This clone occurred once. The chain uses TRBV27 and TRBJ2-2, with D maybe TRBD2 (5 bases). Germline V gives CDR1 MNHEY, CDR2 SMNVEV (reference sequence). The CDR3 consists of 16 residues. V gave up 7 bases and J gave up 6 bases, with 21 bases separating them. CDR3 sequence reads: CASTLRGYHFAGELFF. The CDR3, as DNA: TGTGCCAGCACCCTCCGCGGGTACCATTTCGCCGGGGAGCTGTTTTTT.